The sequence of this TCR beta chain was determined in a study of cytomegalovirus exposure and HLA in healthy donors. Study results and limitations: Researchers counted 164 TCR beta chains as cytomegalovirus-associated.

Sequencing was performed with immunoSEQ multiplex PCR; in TCRdb, only in-frame clones are kept and a portion is missing. Of some 100,000 clones listed, about 82% are singletons. A note on this clone: Its specificity is not known.

The sequenced material came from PBMCs. This clonotype originated in a young man in good health and CMV-seronegative.

CDR3 sequence (DNA): TGTGCCAGCAGTTTAGACAAAAACTCTGGAAACACCATATATTTT. This gives the protein CASSLDKNSGNTIYF. The chain recombines TRBV6-5 with TRBJ1-3; D remains unclear. CDR1 and CDR2 from the germline V gene are MNHEY and SVGAGI. The CDR3 has 15 amino acids. V lost 4 bases and J lost 0, with 10 bases in between.